Each of the 22 T cell receptor beta chains below was sequenced from the same sample in a study of blood T cell repertoires in COVID-19. Produced via immunoSEQ multiplex PCR; TCRdb's table is partial and in-frame only. The sample has 350,000 to 400,000 clones, around 87% seen once. Sequenced sample: PBMCs or T cells enriched from blood (not recorded which). The receptors were gathered from a man aged 40-49 years in a cohort exposed to, infected with or recovered from COVID-19 (not recorded which).

The chain recombines TRBV7-9 with TRBJ2-5, with 7 bases fitting TRBD1. The CDR3 covers 14 residues. V shed 5 bases and J 2 bases; nucleotides not matched to a gene: 5. Per germline, CDR1 SEHNR and CDR2 FQNEAQ (reference sequence). CDR3 residues: CASSPFRGQETQYF. In DNA form, the CDR3 reads TGTGCCAGCAGCCCCTTCAGGGGGCAAGAGACCCAGTACTTC.

The rearrangement joins TRBV5-1 to TRBJ1-4; D perhaps matches TRBD1 (5 bases). V lost 0 bases to trimming and J lost 7 bases, with 13 bases between them. Germline values: CDR1 SGHRS, CDR2 YFSETQ. This CDR3 spans 15 amino acids. The DNA of the CDR3 is TGCGCCAGCAGCTTGGAGGGCAGGAGGGGTGAAAAACTGTTTTTT. As protein: CASSLEGRRGEKLFF.

This chain uses TRBV10-2 with TRBJ1-1; 8 nucleotides align to TRBD1. V was pared by 6 bases and J by 0 bases, with 3 bases of the junction left unmatched. The germline CDR1 and CDR2 sequences are WSHSY and SAAADI. CDR3 length: 14 amino acids. CDR3 region: CASRKGQVNTEAFF. CDR3 DNA sequence: TGCGCCAGCAGAAAGGGACAGGTGAACACTGAAGCTTTCTTT.

The chain joins TRBV6-5 to TRBJ1-2; TRBD1 is a possible D gene (5 bases). The CDR3 runs to 12 residues. Between the trimmed V and J ends, which lost 11 bases and 7 bases, there was a span of 17 bases. Germline V CDR1 and CDR2: MNHEY, SVGAGI. The chain's CDR3 is CAGLHRLLGYTF. Here the CDR3 DNA reads TGTGCCGGATTACACAGGCTCCTTGGCTACACCTTC.

This clone was counted once. This chain uses TRBV5-1 with TRBJ1-2, with 7 bases fitting TRBD1. Unmatched junction bases numbered 20, after V lost 4 bases and J lost 11 bases. The CDR3 contains 16 residues. CDR1 and CDR2 from the germline V gene are SGHRS and YFSETQ. CDR3 in DNA: TGCGCCAGCAGCACCTCCGGGACAGAGCTTTATATTACGTACACCTTC. It codes for CASSTSGTELYITYTF.

The sample holds one count of this clone. The CDR3 here is CASSLQSGGTYEQYF. CDR3 DNA sequence: TGCGCCAGCAGCTTGCAGTCAGGGGGAACCTACGAGCAGTACTTC. The chain recombines TRBV5-1 with TRBJ2-7, with 7 bases that match TRBD1. Germline loops: CDR1 SGHRS, CDR2 YFSETQ. This CDR3 contains 15 residues. Trimming cost V 1 base and J 2 bases; bases outside gene matches: 6.

A single count supports this clone. This sequence joins TRBV7-2 and TRBJ1-5, with D unresolved. CDR3 length: 15 residues. The V end was cut by 2 bases, the J end by 6 bases, with 14 bases between. The germline gives CDR1 SGHTA, CDR2 FQGNSA. This CDR3 reads CASSLLIEGAQPQHF. The DNA of the CDR3 is TGTGCCAGCAGCTTATTAATAGAGGGAGCTCAGCCCCAGCATTTT.

The rearrangement uses TRBV2 and TRBJ2-2; the match to TRBD1 covers 7 bases. The junction had 6 bases not matched to a gene; V was cut back by 1 base and J by 7 bases. The length of the CDR3 is 15 residues. Germline CDR1 and CDR2: SNHLY and FYNNEI. Here the CDR3 reads CASSEGQGVVGELFF. CDR3 bases: TGTGCCAGCAGTGAAGGGCAGGGGGTAGTCGGGGAGCTGTTTTTT.

The chain employs TRBV2 and TRBJ2-2, with D possibly matching TRBD2 (6 bases). The CDR3 covers 16 residues. The germline V gene encodes CDR1 SNHLY and CDR2 FYNNEI. V dropped 7 bases and J dropped 6 bases, with 21 bases sitting between them. CDR3 sequence (DNA): TGTGCCAGCACCCCCTCTGTGTTTAGCGGCGCCGGGGAGCTGTTTTTT. Its translation: CASTPSVFSGAGELFF.

This clone is a singleton in its sample. The CDR3, as DNA: TGTGCCATCAGCGAGGGACAGGGATACGATGAAAAACTGTTTTTT. Translation: CAISEGQGYDEKLFF. The V and J genes are TRBV10-3 and TRBJ1-4; 9 bases agree with TRBD1. The length of the CDR3 is 15 residues. Germline trimming cut 6 bases from V and 6 bases from J; bases unmatched to any gene: 8. The V gene's germline CDR1 is ENHRY and CDR2 SYGVKD.

This rearrangement joins TRBV6-4 to TRBJ2-1; 7 bases match TRBD2. The trim removed 0 bases at V and 3 bases at J, leaving 5 bases unmatched. The CDR3 spans 16 residues. Germline CDR1 reads MRHNA; CDR2 reads SNTAGT. In DNA, the CDR3 is TGTGCCAGCAGTGACTCACTAGCGAACAACTACAATGAGCAGTTCTTC. This gives the protein CASSDSLANNYNEQFF.

The rearrangement joins TRBV4-2 to TRBJ2-7; 10 bases fit TRBD2. Trimming cost V 3 bases and J 5 bases; bases outside gene matches: 7. Germline loops: CDR1 LGHNA, CDR2 YNFKEQ. This CDR3 is 15 amino acids long. This CDR3 reads CASSHPSGRYHEQYF. CDR3 DNA sequence: TGTGCCAGCAGCCATCCTAGCGGGAGATACCACGAGCAGTACTTC.

V is TRBV5-1 and J is TRBJ1-1; 7 positions match TRBD1. CDR1 is SGHRS and CDR2 is YFSETQ in the germline V gene. With V trimmed by 5 bases and J by 6 bases, 7 bases remained unmatched. The length of the CDR3 is 13 residues. The CDR3 loop is CASRRGGIAEAFF. The CDR3 DNA sequence: TGCGCCAGCAGAAGAGGGGGCATCGCTGAAGCTTTCTTT.

On this clone: Within the sample, other DNA sequences also encode this same CDR3. This sequence joins TRBV4-1 and TRBJ2-6; 9 bases are shared with TRBD1. Germline V CDR1 and CDR2: MGHRA, YSYEKL. Losses at the gene ends were 4 bases for V and 4 bases for J; bases not matched to a gene: 8. This CDR3 comprises 17 residues. The CDR3 bases are TGCGCCAGCAGCCTAGGACAGGGGAGGGCCGGGGCCAACGTCCTGACTTTC. Its translation is CASSLGQGRAGANVLTF.

The J gene is TRBJ2-1, the V gene TRBV18, with 11 bases fitting TRBD2. Germline trimming cut 4 bases from V and 3 bases from J; bases unmatched to any gene: 5. CDR3 length: 16 amino acids. Germline assignment: CDR1 KGHSH and CDR2 LQKENI. This CDR3 is CASSQSSGRIYNEQFF. In DNA form, the CDR3 reads TGTGCCAGCTCACAGTCTAGCGGGAGGATCTACAATGAGCAGTTCTTC.

This sequence joins TRBV7-2 and TRBJ2-5; a possible D gene is TRBD2 (5 bases). V was cut by 5 bases and J by 7 bases, with 14 bases left in between. Germline V gene sequence: CDR1 SGHTA, CDR2 FQGNSA. This CDR3 is built from 13 residues. The CDR3 region is CASSPETIGTQYF. CDR3 nucleotides: TGTGCCAGCAGCCCCGAGACTATTGGGACCCAGTACTTC.

V gene TRBV5-1 combines with J gene TRBJ1-2; 7 positions agree with TRBD1. From germline, CDR1 is SGHRS and CDR2 YFSETQ. After removal of 4 bases from V and 2 bases from J, the junction contained 2 bases not matched to a gene. The CDR3 has 13 residues. CDR3 DNA: TGCGCCAGCAGCCAACAGGGGAACTATGGCTACACCTTC. As protein: CASSQQGNYGYTF.

In DNA form, the CDR3 reads TGTGCCAGCAGTTTAGTTTGGGGAGAGCGGGGGACCCAAGAGACCCAGTACTTC. Translation gives CASSLVWGERGTQETQYF. This chain joins TRBV28 and TRBJ2-5; 8 nucleotides line up with TRBD2. Germline lookup yields CDR1 MDHEN and CDR2 SYDVKM. The J segment lost 1 base and the V segment lost 2 bases, leaving 12 bases of the junction unmatched. This CDR3 has 18 amino acids. The variable domain in full, completed from reference TRBV28 and TRBJ2-5, reads DVKVTQSSRYLVKRTGEKVFLECVQDMDHENMFWYRQDPGLGLRLIYFSYDVKMKEKGDIPEGYSVSREKKERFSLILESASTNQTSMYLCASSLVWGERGTQETQYFGPGTRLLVL.

The gene calls are TRBV7-2 and TRBJ2-7; 11 bases line up with TRBD2. The CDR3 has 15 residues. Germline V gene lookup returns CDR1 SGHTA and CDR2 FQGNSA. V shed 5 bases and J 2 bases; nucleotides not matched to a gene: 5. The CDR3 loop reads CASSVLAGVPYEQYF. The CDR3 DNA is TGTGCCAGCAGCGTACTAGCGGGAGTGCCCTACGAGCAGTACTTC.

The CDR3 nucleotides read TGTGCCAGCAGCCTCCGACTAGCGGGGGGCACAGATACGCAGTATTTT. It translates to CASSLRLAGGTDTQYF. The rearrangement joins TRBV11-2 to TRBJ2-3; 12 nucleotides match TRBD2. After removal of 5 bases from V and 1 base from J, the junction contained 4 bases not matched to a gene. The CDR3 contains 16 residues. Germline V lookup: CDR1 SGHAT, CDR2 FQNNGV.

The chain couples TRBV19 to TRBJ1-4, with D perhaps matching TRBD1 (5 bases). CDR1 is LNHDA and CDR2 is SQIVND in the germline V gene (reference sequence). This CDR3 comprises 14 residues. The germline V and J ends were trimmed by 5 bases and 6 bases, with 13 bases remaining between them. The DNA for the CDR3 is TGTGCCAGTAGTCTCCTAGGACAAGATGAAAAACTGTTTTTT. Its translation is CASSLLGQDEKLFF.

V is TRBV6-5 and J is TRBJ1-2; 8 bases agree with TRBD1. The CDR3 loop spans 14 amino acids. Trimming cost V 6 bases and J 5 bases; bases outside gene matches: 8. The germline V gene has CDR1 MNHEY and CDR2 SVGAGI. The DNA of the CDR3 is TGTGCCAGCAGCCAGGGGGCAGGGCTGTATGGCTACACCTTC. Protein product: CASSQGAGLYGYTF.